This T cell receptor beta chain was identified during a study of Ad26.COV2.S vaccination and SARS-CoV-2 variants. Study in general: Donor was assigned to the Ad26.COV2.S arm of trial COV1001.

Treatment of the sample: 15 to 20 received Ad26.COV2.S at low or high dose, single or two shots; roughly five received placebo; per-sample allocation not given. Collection of the samples took place on day 63 after the first injection of vaccine or placebo. This vaccine is an Ad26 vector that expresses the Wuhan-strain SARS-CoV-2 spike. Unmatched junction bases numbered 5, after V lost 1 base and J lost 5 bases. Germline-derived CDR1 and CDR2 are SGHDN and FVKESK. This CDR3 region has 14 residues. Libraries were prepared by immunoSEQ multiplex PCR; TCRdb keeps only in-frame clonotypes and omits some of them. The sample comprises 350,000 to 600,000 clones, about nine tenths of which are singletons, and 1.5% to 2% rests with the top ten.

The gene calls are TRBV14 and TRBJ2-7; 7 nucleotides match TRBD2. This TCR was sampled from a person between 18 and 59 years old who received the Ad26.COV2.S COVID-19 vaccine or a placebo. This specimen was peripheral blood, taken in a trial of Ad26.COV2.S vaccine versus placebo. In DNA form, the CDR3 reads TGTGCCAGCAGCCAAGCGGGGGGTTCCCACGAGCAGTACTTC. Protein sequence: CASSQAGGSHEQYF.